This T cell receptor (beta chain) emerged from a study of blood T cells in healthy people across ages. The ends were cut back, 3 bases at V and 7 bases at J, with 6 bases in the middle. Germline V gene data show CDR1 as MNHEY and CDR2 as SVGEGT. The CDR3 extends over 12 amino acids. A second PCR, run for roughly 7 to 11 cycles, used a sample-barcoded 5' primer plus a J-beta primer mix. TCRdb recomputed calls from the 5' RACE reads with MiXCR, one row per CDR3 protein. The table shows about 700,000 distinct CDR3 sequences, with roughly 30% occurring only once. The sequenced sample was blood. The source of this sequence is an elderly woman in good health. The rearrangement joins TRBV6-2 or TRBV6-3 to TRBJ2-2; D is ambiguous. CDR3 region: CASSYWIGELFF. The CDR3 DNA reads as TGTGCCAGCAGTTATTGGATCGGGGAGCTGTTTTTT.